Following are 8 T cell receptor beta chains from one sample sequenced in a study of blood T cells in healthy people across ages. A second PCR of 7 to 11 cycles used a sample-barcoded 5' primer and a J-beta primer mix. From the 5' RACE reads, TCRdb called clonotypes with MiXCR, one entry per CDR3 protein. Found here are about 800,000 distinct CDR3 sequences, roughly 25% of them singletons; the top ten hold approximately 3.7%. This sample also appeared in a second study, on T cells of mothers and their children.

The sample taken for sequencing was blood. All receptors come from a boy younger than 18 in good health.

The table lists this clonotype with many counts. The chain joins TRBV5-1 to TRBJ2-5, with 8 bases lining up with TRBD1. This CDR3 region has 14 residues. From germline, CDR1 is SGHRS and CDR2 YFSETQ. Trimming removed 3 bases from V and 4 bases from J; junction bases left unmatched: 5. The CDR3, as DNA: TGCGCCAGCAGCTCCGGACAGGGAAGAGAGACCCAGTACTTC. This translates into CASSSGQGRETQYF.

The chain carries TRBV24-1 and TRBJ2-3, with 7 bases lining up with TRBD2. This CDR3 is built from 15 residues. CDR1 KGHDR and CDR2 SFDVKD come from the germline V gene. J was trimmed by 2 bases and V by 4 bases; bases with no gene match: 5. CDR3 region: CATSDGGGYTDTQYF. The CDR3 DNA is TGTGCCACCAGTGACGGCGGGGGTTACACAGATACGCAGTATTTT.

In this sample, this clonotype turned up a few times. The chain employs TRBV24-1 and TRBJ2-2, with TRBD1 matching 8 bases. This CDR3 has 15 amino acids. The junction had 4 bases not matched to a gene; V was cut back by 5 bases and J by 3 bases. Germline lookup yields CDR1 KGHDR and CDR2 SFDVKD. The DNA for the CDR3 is TGTGCCACCAGTGGAGGACAGGGATACACCGGGGAGCTGTTTTTT. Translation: CATSGGQGYTGELFF.

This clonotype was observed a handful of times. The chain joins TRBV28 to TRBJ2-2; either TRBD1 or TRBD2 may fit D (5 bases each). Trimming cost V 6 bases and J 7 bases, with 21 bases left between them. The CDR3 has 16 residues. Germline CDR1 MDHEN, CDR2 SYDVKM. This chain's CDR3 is CASSGPGTPIGGELFF. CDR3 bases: TGTGCCAGCAGCGGCCCCGGGACCCCGATTGGCGGGGAGCTGTTTTTT.

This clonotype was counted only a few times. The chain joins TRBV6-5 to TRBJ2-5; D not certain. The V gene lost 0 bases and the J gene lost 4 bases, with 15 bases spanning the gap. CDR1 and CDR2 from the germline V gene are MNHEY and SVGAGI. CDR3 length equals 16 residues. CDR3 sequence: CASSYSGLSSGETQYF. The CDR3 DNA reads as TGTGCCAGCAGTTACTCTGGGCTCTCATCAGGAGAGACCCAGTACTTC.

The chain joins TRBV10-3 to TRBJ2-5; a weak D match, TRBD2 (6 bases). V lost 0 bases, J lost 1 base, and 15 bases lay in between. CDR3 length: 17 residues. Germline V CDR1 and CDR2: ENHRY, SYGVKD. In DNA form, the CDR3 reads TGTGCCATCAGTGAGTCGAAGCCGGGACTCAGCCAAGAGACCCAGTACTTC. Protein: CAISESKPGLSQETQYF.

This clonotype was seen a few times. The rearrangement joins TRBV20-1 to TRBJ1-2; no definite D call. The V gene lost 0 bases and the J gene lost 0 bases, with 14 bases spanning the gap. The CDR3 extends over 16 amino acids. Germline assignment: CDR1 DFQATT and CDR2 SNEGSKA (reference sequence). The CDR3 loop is CSARDPSRVANYGYTF. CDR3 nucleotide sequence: TGCAGTGCTAGAGATCCGTCGAGGGTAGCTAACTATGGCTACACCTTC.

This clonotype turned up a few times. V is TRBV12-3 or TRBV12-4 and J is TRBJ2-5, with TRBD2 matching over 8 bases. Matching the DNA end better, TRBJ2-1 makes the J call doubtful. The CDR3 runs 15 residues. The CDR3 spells CASRPSLGGATEQFF. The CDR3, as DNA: TGTGCCAGCAGACCCTCCCTCGGGGGGGCCACTGAGCAGTTCTTC.